This TCR beta chain came from a study of PD-1 blockade in mismatch repair-deficient tumors. TCRdb's table, derived via immunoSEQ multiplex PCR, lists solely in-frame clones and lacks some. The profile covers some 84,000 clones, with approximately 84% appearing a single time and roughly 2.8% taken by the ten largest. The sample here was peripheral blood, taken 12 weeks after starting pembrolizumab. This clonotype originated in an adult with mismatch repair-deficient cancer.

The CDR3 here is CASRGQGDYEQYF. For the CDR3, the DNA is TGTGCCAGTAGGGGACAGGGAGATTACGAGCAGTACTTC. The J gene is TRBJ2-7, the V gene TRBV19; 9 nucleotides agree with TRBD1. Losses at the gene ends were 6 bases for V and 4 bases for J; bases not matched to a gene: 4. CDR1 and CDR2 (germline): LNHDA, SQIVND (reference sequence). This CDR3 has 13 residues.